The 28 T cell receptor beta chains listed next were all sequenced from one sample in a study of T cell responses to AZD1222 COVID-19 vaccine. Here immunoSEQ multiplex PCR was the method, and the copy in TCRdb shows in-frame clones only, minus some. The sample records 95,000 to 110,000 clones, about nine tenths being singletons. Sequenced here: peripheral blood, sampled on day 0 of AZD1222 vaccination. These receptors all come from an adult in good health.

The chain couples TRBV9 to TRBJ1-1, with D perhaps TRBD1 (5 bases). Trimming removed 0 bases at V and 0 bases at J, with 9 bases between. The CDR3 length is 15 residues. Germline CDR1 and CDR2: SGDLS and YYNGEE. The CDR3 loop is CASSVGPGLNTEAFF. In DNA form, the CDR3 reads TGTGCCAGCAGCGTAGGTCCAGGGCTGAACACTGAAGCTTTCTTT.

Points on this clone: It is likely a read error, because the conserved phenylalanine at the end of the CDR3 is missing. J is TRBJ1-6 and V is TRBV24-1; maybe TRBD1 (5 bases). This CDR3 is built from 18 residues. Trimming took 0 bases from V and 4 from J, leaving 15 bases between them. The V gene's germline CDR1 is KGHDR and CDR2 SFDVKD. The DNA for the CDR3 is TGTGCCACCAGTGATTTGCTTCAGGGTTCCCTTTATAATTCACCCCTCCACCTT. Its protein product is CATSDLLQGSLYNSPLHL.

This chain links TRBV9 with TRBJ2-3, with D perhaps matching TRBD2 (7 bases). Germline-derived CDR1 and CDR2 are SGDLS and YYNGEE. The V and J ends lost 0 bases and 6 bases respectively, with 20 bases between them. The CDR3 totals 17 residues. The CDR3 sequence is CASSVAPVGGAWDTQYF. The CDR3 bases are TGTGCCAGCAGCGTAGCTCCAGTGGGGGGGGCCTGGGATACGCAGTATTTT.

Worth noting for this clone: Other DNA sequences from this sample encode an identical CDR3 as well. V and J are TRBV7-9 and TRBJ1-1, with unresolved D. The CDR3 is made up of 14 amino acids. Between the trimmed V and J ends, which lost 0 bases and 0 bases, there was a span of 5 bases. The V gene's germline CDR1 is SEHNR and CDR2 FQNEAQ (reference sequence). The CDR3 is CASSLAGVNTEAFF. The CDR3 DNA is TGTGCCAGCAGCTTAGCCGGAGTGAACACTGAAGCTTTCTTT.

The gene calls are TRBV13 and TRBJ2-3, with D unclear. The V and J ends lost 1 base and 0 bases respectively, with 14 bases between them. The CDR3 runs to 17 residues. Germline V gives CDR1 PRHDT, CDR2 FYEKMQ (reference sequence). This chain's CDR3 is CASSLERQVGSTDTQYF. Here the CDR3 DNA reads TGTGCCAGCAGCTTAGAAAGGCAGGTTGGTAGCACAGATACGCAGTATTTT.

The genes are TRBV2 and TRBJ1-1, with a weak D call TRBD1 (5 bases). V gave up 6 bases and J gave up 8 bases, with 13 bases separating them. This CDR3 is built from 12 residues. CDR1 and CDR2 (germline): SNHLY, FYNNEI. The CDR3 DNA follows: TGTGCCAGCAGGGGGGAGGGGAGGGAAGCTTTCTTT. Its translation is CASRGEGREAFF.

The chain links TRBV5-1 to TRBJ2-5, with TRBD1 identical over 7 bases. The CDR3 extends over 16 amino acids. Unmatched junction bases numbered 10, after V lost 0 bases and J lost 5 bases. Germline V gives CDR1 SGHRS, CDR2 YFSETQ. CDR3 residues: CASSLAPTGVGETQYF. As DNA, the CDR3 is TGCGCCAGCAGCTTGGCTCCTACAGGGGTTGGGGAGACCCAGTACTTC.

The J gene is TRBJ2-5, the V gene TRBV4-1; 8 bases fit TRBD1. The length of the CDR3 is 16 residues. Losses at the gene ends were 4 bases for V and 5 bases for J; bases not matched to a gene: 12. Germline-derived CDR1 and CDR2 are MGHRA and YSYEKL. The CDR3 DNA follows: TGCGCCAGCAGCCTACTTCCCCGGACAGGGAGGGAGACCCAGTACTTC. Translated, it gives CASSLLPRTGRETQYF.

Worth noting for this clone: This CDR3 is missing its conserved last phenylalanine or tryptophan, likely due to a read error. This chain uses TRBV5-8 with TRBJ1-6, with D possibly TRBD1 on 6 matching bases. V lost 4 bases, J lost 1 base, and 15 bases lay in between. This CDR3 spans 17 amino acids. Germline V gene sequence: CDR1 SGHTS, CDR2 YDEGEE. The CDR3 DNA sequence: TGTGCCAGCAGCCCCCCGACAGGCTCTTCCTATAATTCACCCCTCCACCTT. Its protein product is CASSPPTGSSYNSPLHL.

The CDR3 DNA sequence: TGTGCCAGCAGCAAAGCGCGCCACAGTGGGGCAAGAAGCTCCTACAATGAGCAGTTCTTC. Translating gives CASSKARHSGARSSYNEQFF. This sequence joins TRBV21-1 and TRBJ2-1; no DNA check was done on the table's D call, TRBD1. TRBV21-1 is a pseudogene. The CDR3 is 20 amino acids.

In nucleotides, the CDR3 is TGTGCCAGCAGCCTTAGTCTATCCTACAATGAGCAGTTCTTC. This encodes CASSLSLSYNEQFF. The chain carries TRBV7-8 and TRBJ2-1; D is ambiguous. V was pared by 5 bases and J by 1 base, with 9 bases between. The CDR3 totals 14 residues. Per germline, CDR1 SGHVS and CDR2 FQNEAQ.

V is TRBV5-1 and J is TRBJ2-1; 10 bases align to TRBD1. The V gene's germline CDR1 is SGHRS and CDR2 YFSETQ. Trimming cost V 4 bases and J 9 bases; bases outside gene matches: 13. CDR3 length equals 16 residues. The CDR3 protein is CASSRRDRGRGSEQFF. In nucleotides, the CDR3 is TGCGCCAGCAGCCGCCGGGACAGGGGCCGTGGGAGTGAGCAGTTCTTC.

The gene calls are TRBV11-3 and TRBJ2-3; perhaps TRBD1 as D (6 bases). CDR3 length: 17 residues. The germline V and J ends were trimmed by 4 bases and 0 bases, with 17 bases remaining between them. Germline-derived CDR1 and CDR2 are SGHNT and YENEEA. The CDR3 reads CASSSSGGPLSTDTQYF. CDR3 coding DNA: TGTGCCAGCAGCTCTAGTGGGGGCCCTCTCAGCACAGATACGCAGTATTTT.

The J gene is TRBJ1-2, the V gene TRBV4-1; 9 positions match TRBD1. Germline CDR1 is MGHRA and CDR2 is YSYEKL. The CDR3 spans 14 residues. V was clipped by 3 bases and J by 4 bases; unmatched bases: 3. The CDR3 loop reads CASSQDRGIYGYTF. The CDR3 coding sequence is TGCGCCAGCAGCCAGGACAGGGGAATCTATGGCTACACCTTC.

The rearrangement links TRBV3-1 (or the pseudogene TRBV3-2) to TRBJ1-3; D call uncertain. V was shortened by 0 bases and J by 8 bases, with 8 bases between the two germline ends. This CDR3 spans 13 amino acids. Germline V lookup: CDR1 LGHDT, CDR2 YNNKEL (reference sequence). CDR3 in DNA: TGTGCCAGCAGCCAAGATTTAGGGTACACCATATATTTT. Translating gives CASSQDLGYTIYF.

The gene calls are TRBV7-6 and TRBJ2-7, with 7 nucleotides matching TRBD2. CDR1 is SGHVS and CDR2 is FNYEAQ in the germline V gene. The CDR3 spans 15 residues. V lost 5 bases and J lost 5; bases outside the gene matches: 12. The CDR3 loop reads CASSRNLGGGNEQYF. CDR3 nucleotide sequence: TGTGCCAGCAGCCGTAACCTTGGGGGGGGGAACGAGCAGTACTTC.

This clone appeared a single time. The sample carries other DNA sequences with the same CDR3. V gene TRBV5-5 combines with J gene TRBJ1-2; TRBD1 matches at 9 bases. There are 15 residues in the CDR3. V gave up 2 bases and J gave up 4 bases; unmatched junction bases: 6. The V gene's germline CDR1 is SGHKS and CDR2 YYEKEE (reference sequence). The CDR3 DNA is TGTGCCAGCAGCTTAGGGACAGGGCTAGGCTATGGCTACACCTTC. As protein: CASSLGTGLGYGYTF.

The rearrangement joins TRBV6-1 to TRBJ1-5, with D unresolved. The V gene lost 2 bases and the J gene lost 5 bases, with 7 bases spanning the gap. Germline CDR1 and CDR2: MNHNS and SASEGT. The CDR3 extends over 13 amino acids. For the CDR3, the DNA is TGTGCCAGCAGTGAAATCGGAGATCAGCCCCAGCATTTT. This gives the protein CASSEIGDQPQHF.

With respect to this clone: The final CDR3 position lacks the conserved phenylalanine or tryptophan, pointing to a likely read error. DNA of the CDR3: TGTGCCAGCAGTCCCATAGACCGTTTACAGAATTCACCCCTCCACCTT. This codes for CASSPIDRLQNSPLHL. The chain employs TRBV27 and TRBJ1-6, with D uncertain. CDR1 is MNHEY, CDR2 SMNVEV, per germline (reference sequence). Trimming left V 5 bases short and J 7 bases short, with 18 bases between. The CDR3 runs to 16 residues.

CDR3 sequence: CASSLGWGNTGELFF. In DNA, the CDR3 is TGTGCCAGCAGCTTAGGATGGGGAAACACCGGGGAGCTGTTTTTT. V and J are TRBV11-2 and TRBJ2-2; D gene uncertain. The V end lost 1 base, the J end lost 2 bases, and 8 bases lay between the germline ends. The CDR3 totals 15 residues. CDR1 is SGHAT, CDR2 FQNNGV, per germline.

This clone was seen just once. The chain is built from TRBV21-1 and TRBJ2-1; the DNA was not used to check the table's D call, TRBD2. TRBV21-1 is a pseudogene locus. The CDR3 is 14 amino acids. The DNA of the CDR3 is TGTGCCATTGAACGGGGGGGCAGGATGAATGAGCAGTTCTTC. Amino acids: CAIERGGRMNEQFF.

The rearrangement joins TRBV7-8 to TRBJ1-3; D is unresolved. Trimming removed 0 bases at V and 2 bases at J, with 8 bases between. The CDR3 totals 15 residues. Germline V CDR1 and CDR2: SGHVS, FQNEAQ. The CDR3 DNA follows: TGTGCCAGCAGCTTAGCCCCCCGAACTGGAAACACCATATATTTT. Protein product: CASSLAPRTGNTIYF.

J is TRBJ2-3 and V is TRBV2, with D perhaps matching TRBD1 or TRBD2 (6 bases each). Trimming shortened V by 7 bases and J by 4 bases, and 12 bases separated the two germline ends. The CDR3 extends over 13 amino acids. From germline, CDR1 is SNHLY and CDR2 FYNNEI. As DNA, the CDR3 is TGTGCCAGCAAGCGAAGGGGGGCAGATACGCAGTATTTT. Protein: CASKRRGADTQYF. The whole variable domain, remainder taken from reference TRBV2 and TRBJ2-3, is EPEVTQTPSHQVTQMGQEVILRCVPISNHLYFYWYRQILGQKVEFLVSFYNNEISEKSEIFDDQFSVERPDGSNFTLKIRSTKLEDSAMYFCASKRRGADTQYFGPGTRLTVL.

The rearrangement links TRBV19 to TRBJ2-2; a possible D gene is TRBD1 (6 bases). The CDR3 extends over 15 amino acids. Germline assignment: CDR1 LNHDA and CDR2 SQIVND (reference sequence). The V end was cut by 10 bases, the J end by 6 bases, with 21 bases between. The CDR3 region has the DNA TGTGCCACTACACCGGGACAAATTTCATCCGGGGAGCTGTTTTTT. Translating gives CATTPGQISSGELFF.

The rearrangement uses TRBV12-5 and TRBJ1-2; D remains unclear. Per the germline V gene, CDR1 is LGHNT and CDR2 is FRNRAP. V lost 5 bases, J lost 5 bases, and 9 bases lay in between. The CDR3 is 12 amino acids. For the CDR3, the DNA is TGTGCTAGTGGTCGACATTTTTATGGCTACACCTTC. Amino acid sequence: CASGRHFYGYTF.

V usage is TRBV10-3 and J usage is TRBJ2-3; D might be TRBD2 (6 bases). Germline CDR1 is ENHRY and CDR2 is SYGVKD. V lost 11 bases, J lost 0 bases, and 18 bases lay in between. The CDR3 loop spans 15 amino acids. The CDR3: CALRRDRASTDTQYF. For the CDR3, the DNA is TGTGCCCTTCGGAGGGACCGTGCTAGCACAGATACGCAGTATTTT.

In this sample, this clone turned up a few times. This chain uses TRBV7-9 with TRBJ1-2, with D possibly TRBD1 on 6 matching bases. There are 14 residues in the CDR3. Germline CDR1 SEHNR, CDR2 FQNEAQ (reference sequence). The V end was cut by 5 bases, the J end by 5 bases, with 15 bases between. CDR3 amino acids: CASSTPGAFYGYTF. Written as DNA, the CDR3 is TGTGCCAGCAGCACCCCGGGGGCTTTTTATGGCTACACCTTC.

The rearrangement joins TRBV5-4 to TRBJ2-5; D assignment may be TRBD1 or TRBD2 (6 bases each). Per germline, CDR1 SGHNT and CDR2 YYREEE (reference sequence). Trimming pared 3 bases from V and 4 bases from J, leaving 19 bases between. CDR3 length: 16 amino acids. This CDR3 is CASSSRVVGGPETQYF. The CDR3 bases are TGTGCCAGCAGCTCTCGGGTAGTGGGGGGCCCAGAGACCCAGTACTTC. Filled out from reference TRBV5-4 and TRBJ2-5, the complete variable domain reads ETGVTQSPTHLIKTRGQQVTLRCSSQSGHNTVSWYQQALGQGPQFIFQYYREEENGRGNFPPRFSGLQFPNYSSELNVNALELDDSALYLCASSSRVVGGPETQYFGPGTRLLVL.